Listed here are 17 T cell receptor beta chains from one sample, sequenced in a study of T cell repertoires in cytomegalovirus infection. TCRdb used MiXCR to reprocess the reads, holding one entry per CDR3 protein. The data show approximately 550,000 distinct CDR3 sequences, 16% seen once. Source material: CD8+ T cells from PBMCs. These receptor sequences come from a human donor in good health (CMV status not recorded). Some clones in this sample may be carry-over from other donors' samples.

This clonotype was counted between two and nine times. The chain recombines TRBV19 with TRBJ1-3; D remains unclear. CDR1 LNHDA and CDR2 SQIVND come from the germline V gene (reference sequence). V gave up 4 bases and J gave up 9 bases, with 7 bases separating them. This CDR3 is 11 amino acids long. The CDR3 coding sequence is TGTGCCAGTAGTACGGGAGGCACCATATATTTT. Translated, it gives CASSTGGTIYF.

This clonotype was detected ten times or more. This chain uses TRBV7-6 with TRBJ1-5; 7 nucleotides line up with TRBD1. The germline V gene encodes CDR1 SGHVS and CDR2 FNYEAQ. This CDR3 spans 17 amino acids. Unmatched junction bases numbered 15, after V lost 5 bases and J lost 5 bases. CDR3: CASSKRAQGVGYQPQHF. CDR3 DNA: TGTGCCAGCAGCAAGAGGGCGCAGGGGGTGGGATATCAGCCCCAGCATTTT.

The CDR3 here is CASTSEDPTYEQYF. In nucleotides, the CDR3 is TGTGCCAGCACCTCAGAGGACCCTACATACGAGCAGTACTTC. The rearrangement joins TRBV12-3 or TRBV12-4 to TRBJ2-7; D is unresolved. Trimming cost V 7 bases and J 4 bases, with 17 bases left between them. This CDR3 spans 14 amino acids.

This sequence joins TRBV10-1 and TRBJ1-2, with D hard to call. The CDR3 runs to 10 residues. CDR1 and CDR2 (germline): WNHNN, SYGVQD (reference sequence). Here the CDR3 reads CVLKGYGYTF. The CDR3 coding sequence is TGCGTGTTAAAAGGATATGGCTACACCTTC.

This clonotype was recorded a few times. This chain links TRBV10-3 with TRBJ2-7, with 8 nucleotides matching TRBD1. V shed 3 bases and J 7 bases; nucleotides not matched to a gene: 14. Germline V gives CDR1 ENHRY, CDR2 SYGVKD. The CDR3 totals 16 residues. The CDR3 DNA follows: TGTGCCATCAGTGACTGGGCAGGGGGCAGCTCAGGGGAGCAGTACTTC. Its protein product is CAISDWAGGSSGEQYF.

This clonotype was detected many times. J is TRBJ2-7 and V is TRBV6-1; D is undetermined. CDR1 and CDR2 (germline): MNHNS, SASEGT. Trimming took off 0 bases at V and 5 bases at J, with 5 bases between the two ends. The length of the CDR3 is 12 residues. The CDR3 region has the DNA TGTGCCAGCAGTGAAGCTAGTGACGAGCAGTACTTC. It encodes CASSEASDEQYF.

This clonotype has more than one count but fewer than ten. The rearrangement joins TRBV18 to TRBJ2-2, with 10 bases fitting TRBD2. The CDR3 loop spans 17 amino acids. V shed 4 bases, J shed 5 bases, and the junction held 10 bases outside the gene matches. Per germline, CDR1 KGHSH and CDR2 LQKENI. CDR3 region: CASSRSSGRAGTGELFF. The CDR3 DNA reads TGTGCCAGCTCACGCTCGAGCGGGAGGGCCGGGACCGGGGAGCTGTTTTTT.

This clonotype was recorded a few times. The chain has TRBV15 and TRBJ1-1, with D unclear. The germline V gene encodes CDR1 LNHNV and CDR2 YYDKDF (reference sequence). The CDR3 is 13 residues long. CDR3 sequence: CATQQPDFAEAFF. In DNA, the CDR3 is TGTGCGACACAACAGCCCGACTTTGCTGAAGCTTTCTTT.

The CDR3 DNA sequence: TGTGCCAGTGGGTCCGGTAGTAACTATGGCTACACCTTC. It is translated as CASGSGSNYGYTF. This chain links TRBV19 with TRBJ1-2; D gene unclear. V dropped 8 bases and J dropped 1 base, with 11 bases sitting between them. The CDR3 totals 13 residues. Germline assignment: CDR1 LNHDA and CDR2 SQIVND (reference sequence).

This clonotype came up a few times. The chain recombines TRBV6-6 with TRBJ2-7; D unclear. The CDR3 consists of 13 residues. Germline CDR1 and CDR2: MNHNY and SVGAGI (reference sequence). The V end was cut by 5 bases, the J end by 0 bases, with 8 bases between. CDR3 DNA: TGTGCCAGCAGTGGTGTCGTCTCCTACGAGCAGTACTTC. This encodes CASSGVVSYEQYF.

The genes are TRBV6-2 or TRBV6-3 and TRBJ1-2; 9 bases agree with TRBD1. This CDR3 spans 18 amino acids. V shed 5 bases, J shed 1 base, and the junction held 14 bases outside the gene matches. Germline-derived CDR1 and CDR2 are MNHEY and SVGEGT. This CDR3 is CASSPVGTGPTINYGYTF. DNA for the CDR3: TGTGCCAGCAGTCCGGTCGGGACAGGGCCTACTATTAACTATGGCTACACCTTC.

J is TRBJ2-7 and V is TRBV7-6; 7 bases fit TRBD1. Germline V gene lookup returns CDR1 SGHVS and CDR2 FNYEAQ. The CDR3 consists of 16 residues. V lost 1 base to trimming and J lost 12 bases; unmatched junction nucleotides: 18. CDR3 sequence (DNA): TGTGCCAGCAGCTTAGTGGTCGGGGACAGCTCCTACGAGACGTACTTC. It yields the protein CASSLVVGDSSYETYF.

The chain employs TRBV11-2 and TRBJ2-5; possibly TRBD2 for D (6 bases). The V gene lost 3 bases and the J gene lost 3 bases, with 17 bases spanning the gap. Germline V gives CDR1 SGHAT, CDR2 FQNNGV. The CDR3 sequence is 16 residues long. The CDR3 here is CASSFGFRDFKETQYF. Written as DNA, the CDR3 is TGTGCCAGCAGCTTCGGGTTCCGGGACTTCAAAGAGACCCAGTACTTC.

The chain combines TRBV19 with TRBJ1-1, with D possibly TRBD1 on 6 matching bases. The CDR3 totals 15 residues. Trimming took off 5 bases at V and 0 bases at J, with 13 bases between the two ends. CDR1 LNHDA and CDR2 SQIVND come from the germline V gene (reference sequence). The CDR3 DNA reads TGTGCCAGTAGTTGGGGGGGACACATGAACACTGAAGCTTTCTTT. Encoded protein: CASSWGGHMNTEAFF.

This clonotype showed up just a few times. The chain joins TRBV7-6 to TRBJ2-1; 8 bases align to TRBD2. The V segment lost 1 base and the J segment 7 bases; nucleotides outside the gene matches: 6. Germline V gene lookup returns CDR1 SGHVS and CDR2 FNYEAQ. CDR3 size: 15 residues. Here the CDR3 reads CASSLDSLAGNEQFF. The CDR3 region has the DNA TGTGCCAGCAGCTTAGATTCCCTAGCGGGTAATGAGCAGTTCTTC.

The sample holds many counts of this clonotype. The chain is built from TRBV15 and TRBJ1-5; the D gene is possibly TRBD1 (5 bases). The CDR3 has 14 amino acids. The V end was cut by 1 base, the J end by 5 bases, with 9 bases between. Germline V CDR1 and CDR2: LNHNV, YYDKDF (reference sequence). The CDR3 region has the DNA TGTGCCACCAGCAGAGGAGGGGTTCATCAGCCCCAGCATTTT. It encodes CATSRGGVHQPQHF.

The chain is built from TRBV20-1 and TRBJ2-6; possibly TRBD1 for D (5 bases). Germline CDR1 DFQATT, CDR2 SNEGSKA (reference sequence). The V end was cut by 0 bases, the J end by 4 bases, with 16 bases between. The CDR3 runs to 17 residues. Here the CDR3 reads CSARDPVGRSGANVLTF. CDR3 sequence (DNA): TGCAGTGCTAGAGATCCGGTGGGGCGTTCGGGGGCCAACGTCCTGACTTTC.